This T cell receptor beta chain was documented in a study of cytomegalovirus exposure and HLA in healthy donors (TCRdb year 2017). Regarding the complete study: According to a later analysis, the roughly 120 validation repertoires were produced on the same platform as the 666 repertoires of the first cohort. High-throughput TCR immunosequencing, statistical association of individual TCRs with disease status, and machine learning were combined to predict cytomegalovirus infection status. The study was designed to test whether signatures of past pathogen exposure could be identified by cataloging public T cell receptors. In addition to the first cohort of 650 to 800 subjects, a separate validation cohort of 120 different subjects was used.

The donors belonged to the validation cohort of about 120 subjects, which was separate from the 666-subject first cohort. Preparation of the library involved the immunoSEQ multiplex PCR assay. Processing in the source paper ran as follows. A statistical classification framework was developed to diagnose cytomegalovirus status using the catalog of TCR beta chain sequences. TCRdb's version of the immuneACCESS table is confined to in-frame rearrangements and falls short of the full clone set. An unresolved V gene accounts for under half of the shortfall where checked; the remainder is of unknown origin. The V and J calls and clone size come from that table; D and trimming were worked out from the DNA. Within this sample are about 240,000 clones, with 86% of them counted one time only. 1.2% of the sample is in the top ten clones. Results and caveats for the whole study, not just this receptor: In vitro tests confirmed that a few of the cytomegalovirus-associated TCR beta chains recognize cytomegalovirus antigens. In both the original and validation cohorts, the classifier was reported to diagnose cytomegalovirus status with high specificity and sensitivity. Most TCR sequences were observed very rarely across donors, whereas some public TCRs were present in many individuals. It was suggested by the authors that the approach could potentially be generalized to other disease states and immunological phenotypes. Of the cluster scores, about 94% were above 0 in a later analysis, which found that TCRs clustered in the first cohort also tended to co-occur in the 95 to 150 validation repertoires. A later analysis lacked HLA typing for the validation cohort, so it scored co-occurrence in that cohort across all 110 or so repertoires. A total of around 150 TCR beta chains were listed by the study as associated with cytomegalovirus.

As encoded in the germline V gene, CDR1 is MDHEN while CDR2 is SYDVKM. The CDR3 covers 12 residues, taking in both the cysteine and the phenylalanine. Only the CDR3 DNA is retained, 36 bases long and in frame from the first base. Trimming costs V 10 bases and J 6 bases, and their ends lie 13 bases apart. This clone was seen a handful of times. Its antigen is unknown. No per-base quality is available; no much larger clone lies one base away. The chain is made from TRBV28 and TRBJ1-5; TRBD1 is a possible D gene, resting on 5 matching bases. This receptor was obtained from a woman under 40 in good health and CMV-seropositive. The material sequenced was PBMCs. CDR3 reads: CATGGGGQPQHF. Read as DNA, the sequence is TGTGCCACCGGGGGGGGTGGTCAGCCCCAGCATTTT.